This TCR beta chain stems from a study of blood T cell repertoires in COVID-19. The wider study: Collection of acute and convalescent COVID-19 samples took place in the United States, Italy and Spain. In each case, the material was cDNA or gDNA derived from T cells, B-cell-depleted T cells, or PBMCs.

V was trimmed by 3 bases and J by 4 bases, leaving 13 bases between them. The germline V gene has CDR1 SNHLY and CDR2 FYNNEI. This CDR3 spans 15 amino acids. In the original analysis: From reference gene primer amplification, estimates of nucleated cell counts were derived. TCRdb keeps only in-frame clones here, not all; method: immunoSEQ multiplex PCR. That table furnishes V, J and clone size, whereas the DNA furnished D and trimming. The sample has 160,000 or so clones; 70% to 80% are singletons. This clone was picked up a small number of times. Seattle-derived patients entered the study during active infection and were followed longitudinally.

The sample taken for sequencing was peripheral blood. The clonotype originates from a woman aged 55 to 70 with COVID-19, enrolled during active disease. The genes are TRBV2 and TRBJ2-1; maybe TRBD1 (6 bases). DNA for the CDR3: TGTGCCAGCAGTGAGGGGCAGGGGTTTTACAATGAGCAGTTCTTC. Translation: CASSEGQGFYNEQFF.